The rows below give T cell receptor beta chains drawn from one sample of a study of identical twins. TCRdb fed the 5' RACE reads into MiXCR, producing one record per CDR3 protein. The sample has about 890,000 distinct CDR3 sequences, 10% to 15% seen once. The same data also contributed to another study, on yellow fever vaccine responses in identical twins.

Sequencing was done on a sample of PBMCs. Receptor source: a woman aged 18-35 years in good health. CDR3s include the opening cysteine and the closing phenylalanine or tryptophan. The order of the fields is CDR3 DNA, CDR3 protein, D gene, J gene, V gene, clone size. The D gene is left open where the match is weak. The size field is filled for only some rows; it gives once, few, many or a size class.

TGTGCCAGCAGTTTAGTAGCGGGGGCCTACACAGATACGCAGTATTTT CASSLVAGAYTDTQYF TRBD2 TRBJ2-3 TRBV28 -
TGTGCCAGCAGTTACTCCGGGACAGGGAATGCTTTCTTT CASSYSGTGNAFF TRBD1 TRBJ1-1 TRBV6-6 few
TGTGCCAGCAGCCCCCCCGGGACAGGGGGCGGGAATGAGCAGTTCTTC CASSPPGTGGGNEQFF TRBD1 TRBJ2-1 TRBV28 few
TGTGCCAGCAGCTTTTACCGGGACAGGGGGTTGGATGAGCAGTTCTTC CASSFYRDRGLDEQFF TRBD1 TRBJ2-1 TRBV27 -
TGCAGCGTTACTAAAGGAATACCGAACACTGAAGCTTTCTTT CSVTKGIPNTEAFF - TRBJ1-1 TRBV29-1 few
TGTGCCAGTTATCTCGGCACTGAAGCTTTCTTT CASYLGTEAFF - TRBJ1-1 TRBV27 -
TGCAGTGCTAGAGATTCGGGACAATCGACCGGGGAGCTGTTTTTT CSARDSGQSTGELFF - TRBJ2-2 TRBV20-1 few
TGCAGTGCTAGAGATTGGAAAGGGATGAACACCGGGGAGCTGTTTTTT CSARDWKGMNTGELFF - TRBJ2-2 TRBV20-1 few
TGTGCCAGCAGTGATGGGTTAGTCAATGAGCAGTTCTTC CASSDGLVNEQFF - TRBJ2-1 TRBV6-4 -
TGTGCCAGCAGTTTATCGCTGGGGAACACTGAAGCTTTCTTT CASSLSLGNTEAFF - TRBJ1-1 TRBV27 few
TGTGCCATCAGTGACGGACGACTAGCGGGAGGGGGGAATGAGCAGTTCTTC CAISDGRLAGGGNEQFF TRBD2 TRBJ2-1 TRBV10-3 -
TGCAGTGCTAGCCCGACGGCAAGGAACAATGAGCAGTTCTTC CSASPTARNNEQFF - TRBJ2-1 TRBV20-1 -
TGCAGCGTTGATGACAGGGGCACTGAAGCTTTCTTT CSVDDRGTEAFF TRBD1 TRBJ1-1 TRBV29-1 -
TGCAGCGTTGAATGGGGGGGCGCCGGGGAGCTGTTTTTT CSVEWGGAGELFF - TRBJ2-2 TRBV29-1 many
TGTGCCAGCAGCTCCGCTAGCGGAGGGGGCCATGAGCAGTTCTTC CASSSASGGGHEQFF - TRBJ2-1 TRBV7-2 few
TGTGCCAGCAGCGAAGGACAGATTGGGGAGACCCAGTACTTC CASSEGQIGETQYF - TRBJ2-5 TRBV11-3 few
TGTGCCAGCAGTGGCCAACCGGAGCCGGGGCATTTT CASSGQPEPGHF - TRBJ1-5 TRBV6-1 many
TGTGCCAGCAGCTTGAGTCAGGGTTGGGTGAACACTGAAGCTTTCTTT CASSLSQGWVNTEAFF - TRBJ1-1 TRBV5-5 few
TGTGCCAGCGGCCCATCGACGGTGAACACTGAAGCTTTCTTT CASGPSTVNTEAFF - TRBJ1-1 TRBV7-9 few
TGTGCCACCAGTGATTTTCCAGGGAAAAAGGGCTACAATGAGCAGTTCTTC CATSDFPGKKGYNEQFF - TRBJ2-1 TRBV24-1 few
TGTGCCAGTAGTATGGGGCTAGCGGGGTACAATGAGCAGTTCTTC CASSMGLAGYNEQFF TRBD2 TRBJ2-1 TRBV19 -
TGTGCCAGCACCCCACAAGAAGGACTCCCCATGAAGCAGTTCTTC CASTPQEGLPMKQFF - TRBJ2-1 TRBV5-5 many
TGTGCCAGCAGCTTGAAACCGACGAACGGTCCTTTCATTAGCAATCAGCCCCAGCATTTT CASSLKPTNGPFISNQPQHF - TRBJ1-5 TRBV5-6 few
TGTGCCAGCAGTCTCAACAGGGAGTTCGGGGAAAAACTGTTTTTT CASSLNREFGEKLFF - TRBJ1-4 TRBV12-3/TRBV12-4 many
TGCGCCAGCAGCCAAGATTCTGAGCCTAGCAATCAGCCCCAGCATTTT CASSQDSEPSNQPQHF - TRBJ1-5 TRBV4-1 few
TGTGCCAGCAGCAACAGGGTCCATGAGCAGTTCTTC CASSNRVHEQFF - TRBJ2-1 TRBV5-5 -
TGTGCCGGAAGACTAGCCCTAAGCACAGATACGCAGTATTTT CAGRLALSTDTQYF TRBD2 TRBJ2-3 TRBV2 once
TGTGCCAGCAGCGACACTAGTAGCACCGGGGAGCTGTTTTTT CASSDTSSTGELFF - TRBJ2-2 TRBV6-1 -
TGTGCCAGCAGCCAGGGAGGGACCACAGATACGCAGTATTTT CASSQGGTTDTQYF TRBD2 TRBJ2-3 TRBV3-1 few
TGCGCCAGCAGCCAGGCGGACAGGGTCCCCTACGAGCAGTACTTC CASSQADRVPYEQYF TRBD1 TRBJ2-7 TRBV4-1 many
TGTGCCAGCAGCTCTTATACAGGGTCCTACGAGCAGTACTTC CASSSYTGSYEQYF - TRBJ2-7 TRBV7-8 many
TGTGCCAGCAGTCCCACGATGGGAGGGATCGGGGAGCTGTTTTTT CASSPTMGGIGELFF TRBD2 TRBJ2-2 TRBV28 -
TGTGCCAGCAGCCAAGTGCGGGCAGGAGAAAAACTGTTTTTT CASSQVRAGEKLFF - TRBJ1-4 TRBV3-1 many
TGCAGCGTCGGGACTAGCGGGAGGTCTTCCGAGCAGTACTTC CSVGTSGRSSEQYF TRBD2 TRBJ2-7 TRBV29-1 -
TGTGCCAGCAGCCGTCCGGGACTGGCCGATCTGGAGCAGTTCTTC CASSRPGLADLEQFF - TRBJ2-1 TRBV7-9 -
TGTGCCAGCAGCCCTGCTGGGACAGCAGACACAGATACGCAGTATTTT CASSPAGTADTDTQYF TRBD1 TRBJ2-3 TRBV7-9 -
TGCAGCGCTACTAGCGGGAGCTGGGGCGAGCAGTACTTC CSATSGSWGEQYF TRBD2 TRBJ2-7 TRBV29-1 -
TGCAGTGCTATATTACCCGGGACGCCCCCCATCTCTGGGGCCAACGTCCTGACTTTC CSAILPGTPPISGANVLTF - TRBJ2-6 TRBV20-1 -
TGTGCCAGCAGCCAAGATAAGGCCGGAGTTCAGCCCCAGCATTTT CASSQDKAGVQPQHF - TRBJ1-5 TRBV3-1 -
TGTGCCAGCATAGATGGGGAGGACAATGAGCAGTTCTTC CASIDGEDNEQFF - TRBJ2-1 TRBV6-1 -
TGCGCCAGCAGCGAGACAGGGATGGCCACAGATACGCAGTATTTT CASSETGMATDTQYF TRBD1 TRBJ2-3 TRBV5-1 many
TGTGCCAGCTGGGGCGTCTTCGGGGAGACCCAGTACTTC CASWGVFGETQYF - TRBJ2-5 TRBV5-6 -
TGTGCCAGCAGTTACCCGGCAGATACGCAGTATTTT CASSYPADTQYF - TRBJ2-3 TRBV6-8 few
TGTGCCAGCAGTCCAAGGACAGGCCTCGTCACCGGGGAGCTGTTTTTT CASSPRTGLVTGELFF TRBD1 TRBJ2-2 TRBV12-3/TRBV12-4 -
TGCGCCAGCAGCCAAGTACGACTAGCGGGAGGGCATACCCAAGAGACCCAGTACTTC CASSQVRLAGGHTQETQYF TRBD2 TRBJ2-5 TRBV4-1 many
TGCAGTGCTAGTAGGGCTGCGGCGCAAGAGACCCAGTACTTC CSASRAAAQETQYF - TRBJ2-5 TRBV20-1 -
TGTGCCAGCAGCTCCGGGACAGGGACTTCACCCCTCCACTTT CASSSGTGTSPLHF TRBD1 TRBJ1-6 TRBV12-3/TRBV12-4 many
TGCGCCAGCAGCACCGGGCCGTACTCTGGAAACACCATATATTTT CASSTGPYSGNTIYF - TRBJ1-3 TRBV4-1 many
TGTGCCAGCTCACCAGTTGAAGCCCCGACCTACGAGCAGTACTTC CASSPVEAPTYEQYF - TRBJ2-7 TRBV18 few
TGTGCCAGCAGCGTAGAGGGACAGGGAACAGATACGCAGTATTTT CASSVEGQGTDTQYF TRBD1 TRBJ2-3 TRBV9 -
TGTGCCAGCAGTGTTTCGGCTAGCGGGGTTCAAGAGACCCAGTACTTC CASSVSASGVQETQYF TRBD2 TRBJ2-5 TRBV2 few
TGTGCCAGCAGTGATGCGTCTTCGAAGCAAAGGGGTGAAAAACTGTTTTTT CASSDASSKQRGEKLFF - TRBJ1-4 TRBV25-1 few
TGTGCCAGCAGTTCCCGACGGCTCGAGCAGTACTTC CASSSRRLEQYF - TRBJ2-7 TRBV27 once
TGTGCCAGCAGTTTACGAGCGGTGAACAATGAGCAGTTCTTC CASSLRAVNNEQFF - TRBJ2-1 TRBV12-3/TRBV12-4 -
TGTGCCAGCAGCCCTAGGATCACTGAAGCTTTCTTT CASSPRITEAFF - TRBJ1-1 TRBV12-3/TRBV12-4 many
TGTGCCATCAGTACTACGGACACTGAAGCTTTCTTT CAISTTDTEAFF - TRBJ1-1 TRBV10-3 few
TGCAGTGCTAGAGGGGGAAGTGGCAATCAGCCCCAGCATTTT CSARGGSGNQPQHF - TRBJ1-5 TRBV20-1 -
TGTGCCAGCCGGCAAGAAGGGGCAACTAATGAAAAACTGTTTTTT CASRQEGATNEKLFF - TRBJ1-4 TRBV6-1 -
TGTGCCAGCGGTGCCATAGCCAAAAACATTCAGTACTTC CASGAIAKNIQYF - TRBJ2-4 TRBV2 -